This is a list of T cell receptor beta chains from one sample in a study of OX40 agonist ivuxolimab in advanced cancers. Measured with immunoSEQ multiplex PCR; TCRdb has only the in-frame clones, and not every one. The table records tens of thousands of clones, about four fifths of them present only once. The material was CD4+ or CD8+ T cells sorted from blood, obtained in a trial of the OX40 agonist ivuxolimab. All receptors derive from an adult with an advanced solid tumor such as melanoma, head and neck, liver or kidney cancer. The CDR3 runs from the conserved cysteine through the conserved F or W. The D gene is left open where the match is weak. Clone size is given for some rows only: seen once, a few or many times, or a class if the clone is expanded.

V gene	clone size	J gene	D gene	CDR3 DNA	CDR3 protein
TRBV9	NA	TRBJ2-5	NA	TGTGCCAGCAGCTATCCCGGGGAGACCCAGTACTTC	CASSYPGETQYF
TRBV18	NA	TRBJ1-2	TRBD1	TGTGCCAGCTCACCCCTCGGACAGGGGGCGAACTATGGCTACACCTTC	CASSPLGQGANYGYTF
TRBV11-3	once	TRBJ2-5	NA	TGTGCCAGCAGCTTAGACAGGGGAAGTTTAAAGACCCAGTACTTC	CASSLDRGSLKTQYF
TRBV2	NA	TRBJ2-1	NA	TGTGCCAGCATTAGGGGTAGCTCCTACAATGAGCAGTTCTTC	CASIRGSSYNEQFF
TRBV9	NA	TRBJ1-2	NA	TGTGCCAGCAGCGTAGCCGGCGGCCAGTGGAGTTTCGGCTACACCTTC	CASSVAGGQWSFGYTF
TRBV2	NA	TRBJ2-3	NA	TGTGCCAGCAGTGAATACCGAACGGGAGATACGCAGTATTTT	CASSEYRTGDTQYF
TRBV7-2	few	TRBJ2-3	TRBD2	TGTGCCAGCAGCTTACCCTCCTCCAGCGGGGGGGTTTTAGATACGCAGTATTTT	CASSLPSSSGGVLDTQYF
TRBV19	NA	TRBJ1-4	NA	TGTGCCACAAGGGCCCAGGATGCAACTAATGAAAAACTGTTTTTT	CATRAQDATNEKLFF
TRBV6-1	NA	TRBJ1-2	NA	TGTGCCAGCAGTGAATCGGGGGACATCGCGTATGGCTACACCTTC	CASSESGDIAYGYTF
TRBV5-6	NA	TRBJ2-7	NA	NA	CASSLAVAGGSEAF
TRBV5-1	NA	TRBJ2-2	TRBD2	TGCGCCAGCAGCTTGGCCGGAGCGGGGGTCGGGGAGCTGTTTTTT	CASSLAGAGVGELFF
TRBV15	NA	TRBJ2-2	TRBD2	TGTGCCACCAGCAGAGATCGGGCCAGCGGGGCTGGCGGGGAGCTGTTTTTT	CATSRDRASGAGGELFF
TRBV2	few	TRBJ1-5	NA	TGTGCCAGCAGTGTCGTAGCAGGGCAGCCCCAGCATTTT	CASSVVAGQPQHF
TRBV11-2	NA	TRBJ1-1	TRBD1	TGTGCCAGCAGCTTAGGACAGGGAATGAACACTGAAGCTTTCTTT	CASSLGQGMNTEAFF
TRBV15	NA	TRBJ2-1	NA	TGTGCCACCAGCCGGGGGCAGGGGTACTACAATGAGCAGTTCTTC	CATSRGQGYYNEQFF
TRBV20-1	NA	TRBJ2-3	NA	TGCAGTGCATCGGGGCTAGATACGCAGTATTTT	CSASGLDTQYF
TRBV7-8	NA	TRBJ2-6	NA	TGTGCCAGCAGCCCCACCTGGCGGGACGGGGCCAACGTCCTGACTTTC	CASSPTWRDGANVLTF
TRBV6-5	NA	TRBJ1-2	NA	TGTGCCAGCAGTTTTTCCGGGCGGGATGGCTACACCTTC	CASSFSGRDGYTF
TRBV5-1	NA	TRBJ1-1	NA	TGCGCCAGCAGCTTCGGGGGAAACTCTCCGAACACTGAAGCTTTCTTT	CASSFGGNSPNTEAFF
TRBV7-8	NA	TRBJ1-2	TRBD1	TGTGCCAGCAGCCAGACAGGGGTACATGGCTACACCTTC	CASSQTGVHGYTF
TRBV19	NA	TRBJ1-1	NA	TGTGCCAGTAGACCTACCTGGAACACTGAAGCTTTCTTT	CASRPTWNTEAFF
TRBV10-3	NA	TRBJ1-2	NA	TGTGCCATCAATGCAGCAGGGGAGAATGGCTACACCTTC	CAINAAGENGYTF
TRBV7-2	NA	TRBJ1-4	TRBD1	TGTGCCAGCAGCTTGGGACAGGGGGCCCGGGATGAAAAACTGTTTTTT	CASSLGQGARDEKLFF
TRBV12-5	NA	TRBJ2-5	TRBD2	TGTGCTAGTGGCCCCTGGGAATCGGGGGGTCCCAAGACCCAGTACTTC	CASGPWESGGPKTQYF
TRBV7-6	once	TRBJ2-6	TRBD1	TGTGCCAGCAGCTCTATCCGGACAGGGCCTCCCGCTGGGGCCAACGTCCTGACTTTC	CASSSIRTGPPAGANVLTF
TRBV5-1	NA	TRBJ2-7	NA	TGCGCCAGCAGCCGGGCCGGGTACGAGCAGTACTTC	CASSRAGYEQYF
TRBV6-6	NA	TRBJ1-2	NA	TGTGCCAGCAGTACCAGAGGTGGCTACACCTTC	CASSTRGGYTF
TRBV6-5	NA	TRBJ1-3	NA	TGTGCCAGCAACGTAAGAGGAAACACCATATATTTT	CASNVRGNTIYF
TRBV5-6	NA	TRBJ1-5	NA	TGTGCCAGCAGCATCGGCAATCAGCCCCAGCATTTT	CASSIGNQPQHF
TRBV5-1	NA	TRBJ1-2	TRBD1	TGCGCCAGCAGCCAGGACAGGGGAAGGGATGGCTACACCTTC	CASSQDRGRDGYTF
TRBV10-3	NA	TRBJ1-1	NA	TGTGCCATCAGTGAGTCTGGGGGGGTGGACACTGAAGCTTTCTTT	CAISESGGVDTEAFF
TRBV6-6	NA	TRBJ2-3	NA	TGTGCCAGCCGAACCGGGGCCCCCACAGATACGCAGTATTTT	CASRTGAPTDTQYF
TRBV29-1	few	TRBJ2-2	NA	TGCAGCGTCCGGACCCGGACAGCCGGGGAGCTGTTTTTT	CSVRTRTAGELFF
TRBV2	NA	TRBJ2-7	NA	TGTGCCAGCAGGGTACTAGTCAACGAGCAGTACTTC	CASRVLVNEQYF
TRBV5-1	NA	TRBJ2-7	TRBD1	TGCGCCTGCAAGCCGGGACAGGGTACCTACGAGCAGTACTTC	CACKPGQGTYEQYF
TRBV2	NA	TRBJ2-7	TRBD1	TGTGCCAGCAGTTATTGGGGGGACAGGGCTAGCTCCTACGAGCAGTACTTC	CASSYWGDRASSYEQYF
TRBV18	NA	TRBJ1-1	TRBD1	TGTGCCAGCTCACGCGACAGGGGCACTGAAGCTTTCTTT	CASSRDRGTEAFF
TRBV7-2	NA	TRBJ1-2	TRBD1	TGTGCCAGCAGCTTAGCGTGGCAGGGGGAGGGTGGCTACACCTTC	CASSLAWQGEGGYTF
TRBV4-1	NA	TRBJ2-7	NA	TGCGCCAGCAGCAGGGACTCCCAAATCTCCGAGCAGTACTTC	CASSRDSQISEQYF
TRBV11-2	NA	TRBJ2-5	TRBD2	TGTGCCAGCAGCCCCCCCCCGGGGGGAGAGACCCAGTACTTC	CASSPPPGGETQYF
TRBV6-5	few	TRBJ2-2	TRBD1	TGTGCCAGCAGTTCCCCGACAGGGGTAACCGGGGAGCTGTTTTTT	CASSSPTGVTGELFF
TRBV5-5	NA	TRBJ2-1	TRBD2	TGTGCCAGCACCCCTAGCGGCGGCGGCTTGTACTCCTACAATGAGCAGTTCTTC	CASTPSGGGLYSYNEQFF
TRBV5-4	NA	TRBJ1-5	NA	TGTGCCAGCAGCCGAGGGGGTGAAATCAATCAGCCCCAGCATTTT	CASSRGGEINQPQHF
TRBV7-2	NA	TRBJ1-6	NA	TGTGCCAGCAGCCTCAATAATTCACCCCTCCACTTT	CASSLNNSPLHF
TRBV5-6	once	TRBJ2-5	TRBD1	TGTGCCAGCAGCCCAGGACAGGGGGTAGGGCAAGAGACCCAGTACTTC	CASSPGQGVGQETQYF
TRBV9	NA	TRBJ2-3	NA	TGTGCCAGCAGCGTAGACTACCTCACAGATACGCAGTATTTT	CASSVDYLTDTQYF
TRBV27	NA	TRBJ1-6	NA	TGTGCCAGCAAGTACAGGGAGAGCAATTCACCCCTCCACTTT	CASKYRESNSPLHF
TRBV7-6	few	TRBJ2-3	TRBD1	TGTGCCAGCAGCGCCACAGGGGCGAACACAGATACGCAGTATTTT	CASSATGANTDTQYF